The rows below give T cell receptor beta chains drawn from one sample of a study of CD8 T cells in ankylosing spondylitis. TCRdb re-called the 5' RACE reads through MiXCR, storing one row per CDR3 protein. The sample shows approximately 300,000 distinct CDR3 sequences, roughly 8% of them seen only once. The sequenced sample consisted of blood, either unsorted or a sorted T cell fraction (not recorded which). The receptors come from a male donor with ankylosing spondylitis. The CDR3 runs from the conserved cysteine through the conserved F or W. A D gene is named only where the DNA matches it firmly. Size values are once, few and many counts, or a class for expanded clones, and some rows have none.

J gene,V gene,clone size,D gene,CDR3 DNA,CDR3 protein
TRBJ2-6,TRBV18,.,.,TGTGCCAGCTCTGACAGATCTGGGGCCAACGTCCTGACTTTC,CASSDRSGANVLTF
TRBJ1-1,TRBV20-1,many,TRBD1,TGCAGTGCTAGAAGACAGGGGGTCAACACTGAAGCTTTCTTT,CSARRQGVNTEAFF
TRBJ1-2,TRBV29-1,many,TRBD1,TGCAGCGTGGGACAGGGGTTAAGCTACACCTTC,CSVGQGLSYTF
TRBJ1-1,TRBV3-1,few,.,TGTGCCAGCATGGGGGCTTACACTGAAGCTTTCTTT,CASMGAYTEAFF
TRBJ2-1,TRBV5-1,many,.,TGCGCCAGCAGCTTGCTGCAGGGGCTGAATGAGCAGTTCTTC,CASSLLQGLNEQFF
TRBJ2-7,TRBV7-2,.,.,TGTGCCAGCAGCTTAGTTTGGGACTACGAGCAGTACTTC,CASSLVWDYEQYF
TRBJ1-4,TRBV18,.,.,TGTGCCAGCTCACCGACAGGACCCCGGGGTGAAAAACTGTTTTTT,CASSPTGPRGEKLFF
TRBJ2-5,TRBV13,few,.,TGTGCCAGCAGCCCTCAGGCTCAGGAGACCCAGTACTTC,CASSPQAQETQYF
TRBJ2-2,TRBV11-2,few,TRBD2,TGTGCCAGCAGCTCCCGTTTGACTAGCGCCTGGGGGGAGCTGTTTTTT,CASSSRLTSAWGELFF
TRBJ2-3,TRBV7-6,.,.,TGTGCCAGCAGCTTAGGGTCAGGTCAGGATACGCAGTATTTT,CASSLGSGQDTQYF
TRBJ2-5,TRBV20-1,few,.,TGCAGTGCTAGACAAGCGCCTCAAGAGACCCAGTACTTC,CSARQAPQETQYF
TRBJ2-2,TRBV6-2/TRBV6-3,few,TRBD1,TGTGCCAGCAGTTACGACAGGGAGACCGGGGAGCTGTTTTTT,CASSYDRETGELFF
TRBJ2-5,TRBV6-1,.,.,TGTGCCAGCAGCCCGGGGCAGTACCAAGAGACCCAGTACTTC,CASSPGQYQETQYF
TRBJ1-3,TRBV3-1,many,.,TGTGCCAGCAGCCAAGACTCACACTCTGGAAACACCATATATTTT,CASSQDSHSGNTIYF
TRBJ2-3,TRBV4-1,many,.,TGCGCCAGCAGCCGGCTCGGGGTGCCGCCGGATACGCAGTATTTT,CASSRLGVPPDTQYF
TRBJ2-7,TRBV28,.,TRBD1,TGTGCCAGCAGTTTCCCCCTCGACAGGGCTTTCTCCGAGCAGTACTTC,CASSFPLDRAFSEQYF
TRBJ1-1,TRBV18,.,.,TGTGCCAGCTCACCATTGGGGAGTGACACTGAAGCTTTCTTT,CASSPLGSDTEAFF
TRBJ2-7,TRBV12-3/TRBV12-4,.,.,TGTGCCAGCAGTTCGGGTGAGACCTACGAGCAGTACTTC,CASSSGETYEQYF
TRBJ2-3,TRBV11-2,many,.,TGTGCCAGCAGCAGAGGGGCCCGCATACCTAGCACAGATACGCAGTATTTT,CASSRGARIPSTDTQYF
TRBJ2-3,TRBV7-2,.,TRBD2,TGTGCCAGCAGCTCCCCGGGGGGGCGACTCACAAATACGCAGTATTTT,CASSSPGGRLTNTQYF
TRBJ2-7,TRBV5-1,few,.,TGCGCCAGCAGCTTTCAGGGAGAAGTTCGAAACGAGCAGTACTTC,CASSFQGEVRNEQYF
TRBJ2-3,TRBV27,few,TRBD2,TGTGCCAGCACCCTAAGCGGGAGCAGTGATACGCAGTATTTT,CASTLSGSSDTQYF
TRBJ2-3,TRBV27,many,.,TGTGCCAGCAGTCTGACTAGGCCTAGCACAGATACGCAGTATTTT,CASSLTRPSTDTQYF
TRBJ1-1,TRBV7-6,many,TRBD1,TGTGCCAGCAGCCCCCGGGACAGGGGGCCTAGTGAAGCTTTCTTT,CASSPRDRGPSEAFF
TRBJ1-3,TRBV20-1,.,.,TGCAGTGCTAGACTGCTCAGACCGCAGGATTCGGTGGACACCATATATTTT,CSARLLRPQDSVDTIYF
TRBJ2-2,TRBV14,many,.,TGTGCCAGCAGCCAAGGGTGGACCGGGGAGCTGTTTTTT,CASSQGWTGELFF
TRBJ1-5,TRBV28,.,TRBD1,TGTGCCAGCAGTACCGGGGACAGGGCGCAGCCCCAGCATTTT,CASSTGDRAQPQHF
TRBJ1-1,TRBV10-3,.,.,TGTGCCATCAGTGGCGACAGAAGCACTGAAGCTTTCTTT,CAISGDRSTEAFF
TRBJ2-3,TRBV6-2/TRBV6-3,few,.,TGTGCCAGCAGTCCCCGACTGGGAAGCAAGTCTAGCACAGATACGCAGTATTTT,CASSPRLGSKSSTDTQYF